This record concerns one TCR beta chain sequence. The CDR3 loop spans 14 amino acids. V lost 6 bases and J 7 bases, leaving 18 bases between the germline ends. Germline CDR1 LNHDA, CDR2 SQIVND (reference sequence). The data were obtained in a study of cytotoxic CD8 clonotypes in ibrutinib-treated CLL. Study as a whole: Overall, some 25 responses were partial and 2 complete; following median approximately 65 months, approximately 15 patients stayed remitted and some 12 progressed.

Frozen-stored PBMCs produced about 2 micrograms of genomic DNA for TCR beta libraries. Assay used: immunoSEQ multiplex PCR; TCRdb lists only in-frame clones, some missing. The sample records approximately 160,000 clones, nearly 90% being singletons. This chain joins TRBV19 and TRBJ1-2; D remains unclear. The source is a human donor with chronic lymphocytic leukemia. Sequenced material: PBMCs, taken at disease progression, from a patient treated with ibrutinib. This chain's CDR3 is CASRTVPPSIGYTF. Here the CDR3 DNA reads TGTGCCAGTAGAACAGTGCCTCCGTCGATTGGCTACACCTTC.